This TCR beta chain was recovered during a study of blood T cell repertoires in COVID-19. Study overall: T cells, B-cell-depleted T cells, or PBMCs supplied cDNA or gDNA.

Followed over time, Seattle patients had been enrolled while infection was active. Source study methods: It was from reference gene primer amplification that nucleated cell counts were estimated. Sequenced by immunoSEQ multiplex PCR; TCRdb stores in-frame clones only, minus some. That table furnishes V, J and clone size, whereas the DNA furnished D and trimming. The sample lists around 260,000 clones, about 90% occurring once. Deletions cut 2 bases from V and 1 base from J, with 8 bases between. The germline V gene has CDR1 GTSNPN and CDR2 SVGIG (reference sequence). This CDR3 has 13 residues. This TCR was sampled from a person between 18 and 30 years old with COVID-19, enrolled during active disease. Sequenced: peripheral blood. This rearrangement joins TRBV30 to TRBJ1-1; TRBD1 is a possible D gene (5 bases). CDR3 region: CAWSWGGNTEAFF. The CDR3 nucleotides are TGTGCCTGGAGTTGGGGCGGGAACACTGAAGCTTTCTTT.